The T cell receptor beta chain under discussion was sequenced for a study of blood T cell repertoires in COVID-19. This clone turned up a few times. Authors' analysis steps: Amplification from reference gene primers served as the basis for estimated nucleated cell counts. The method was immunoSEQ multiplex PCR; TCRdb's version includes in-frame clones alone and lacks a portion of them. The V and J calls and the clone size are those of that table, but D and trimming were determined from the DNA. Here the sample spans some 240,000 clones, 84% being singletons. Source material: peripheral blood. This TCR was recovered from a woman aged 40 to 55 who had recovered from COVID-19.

The CDR3 DNA reads TGTGCCAGCAGACGAGAGGGCGGGGAGCTGTTTTTT. Translation: CASRREGGELFF. The rearrangement links TRBV12-3 or TRBV12-4 to TRBJ2-2, with D tentatively TRBD2 (5 bases). V was clipped by 6 bases and J by 7 bases, with 9 bases between them. This CDR3 spans 12 amino acids.